The 21 T cell receptor beta chains below all came from one sample that was sequenced in a study of identical twins. TCRdb recomputed calls from the 5' RACE reads with MiXCR, one row per CDR3 protein. The sample lists hundreds of thousands of distinct CDR3 sequences, about 18% occurring once. A further study also used this sample, focusing on T cells expressing NK-cell markers.

The sequenced sample was PBMCs. All receptors come from a young woman in good health.

The chain recombines TRBV7-6 with TRBJ2-5; D might be TRBD1 (6 bases). Germline V gene lookup returns CDR1 SGHVS and CDR2 FNYEAQ. This CDR3 is built from 14 residues. Trimming pared 0 bases from V and 5 bases from J, leaving 10 bases between. The CDR3: CASSLATGSETQYF. Here the CDR3 DNA reads TGTGCCAGCAGCTTAGCTACAGGGTCGGAGACCCAGTACTTC.

This clonotype was detected a few times. The gene calls are TRBV5-1 and TRBJ1-5, with a tentative D call TRBD1 (5 bases). Trimming removed 4 bases at V and 5 bases at J, with 10 bases between. From germline, CDR1 is SGHRS and CDR2 YFSETQ. The CDR3 length is 13 residues. The CDR3 DNA reads TGCGCCAGCAGCCTCCAGGGTCATCAGCCCCAGCATTTT. This translates into CASSLQGHQPQHF.

This clonotype was seen only a few times. The V call is TRBV4-1, the J call TRBJ2-5, with 11 bases matching TRBD2. Germline lookup yields CDR1 MGHRA and CDR2 YSYEKL. V gave up 1 base and J gave up 8 bases; unmatched junction bases: 15. This CDR3 is 18 amino acids long. This CDR3 is CASSQGLLAGANKRTQYF. CDR3 nucleotides: TGCGCCAGCAGCCAAGGGCTACTAGCGGGGGCGAATAAGAGAACCCAGTACTTC.

This clonotype was observed a few times. The rearrangement links TRBV6-5 to TRBJ1-2, with no clear D. This CDR3 contains 12 residues. V gave up 4 bases and J gave up 9 bases, with 12 bases separating them. Looked up from germline, CDR1 is MNHEY and CDR2 is SVGAGI. CDR3 residues: CASSSRSGSYTF. For the CDR3, the DNA is TGTGCCAGCAGTTCCCGCTCCGGGAGCTACACCTTC.

This clonotype was counted a few times. The J gene is TRBJ1-5, the V gene TRBV6-5; D unresolved. Germline CDR1 reads MNHEY; CDR2 reads SVGAGI. V dropped 0 bases and J dropped 7 bases, with 13 bases sitting between them. This CDR3 has 15 residues. CDR3 sequence reads: CASSYSPGMGQPQHF. The CDR3 DNA sequence: TGTGCCAGCAGTTACTCCCCTGGGATGGGACAGCCCCAGCATTTT.

This clonotype was detected a few times. V usage is TRBV2 and J usage is TRBJ2-7, with TRBD1 as a possible D gene (6 bases). Trimming left V 5 bases short and J 2 bases short, with 13 bases between. Germline CDR1 SNHLY, CDR2 FYNNEI. CDR3 size: 14 residues. CDR3 in amino acids: CASSPGHQTYEQYF. The CDR3 DNA follows: TGTGCCAGCAGTCCGGGACACCAGACCTACGAGCAGTACTTC.

The genes are TRBV12-3 or TRBV12-4 and TRBJ2-3; 12 nucleotides agree with TRBD2. The CDR3 loop spans 18 amino acids. The J segment lost 2 bases and the V segment lost 3 bases, leaving 9 bases of the junction unmatched. The CDR3 region has the DNA TGTGCCAGCAGTTTTCAAAGCGGACTAGCGGGGACCACAGATACGCAGTATTTT. Its protein is CASSFQSGLAGTTDTQYF.

J is TRBJ2-5 and V is TRBV5-1; no firm D call. The CDR3 loop spans 14 amino acids. V shed 2 bases and J shed 2 bases, with 10 bases lying between them. Germline V gene data show CDR1 as SGHRS and CDR2 as YFSETQ. The CDR3 DNA sequence: TGCGCCAGCAGCTTCGACCGACTTCAAGAGACCCAGTACTTC. It is translated as CASSFDRLQETQYF.

This clonotype has a handful of counts. The chain carries TRBV5-8 and TRBJ2-2; D uncertain. V gave up 3 bases and J gave up 0 bases, with 15 bases separating them. Germline CDR1 SGHTS, CDR2 YDEGEE. The CDR3 has 17 amino acids. The CDR3 region is CASSSDIWSANTGELFF. CDR3 coding DNA: TGTGCCAGCAGCTCCGATATATGGAGCGCGAACACCGGGGAGCTGTTTTTT. Supplemented by reference TRBV5-8 and TRBJ2-2, the full variable domain reads EAGVTQSPTHLIKTRGQQATLRCSPISGHTSVYWYQQALGLGLQFLLWYDEGEERNRGNFPPRFSGRQFPNYSSELNVNALELEDSALYLCASSSDIWSANTGELFFGEGSRLTVL.

The chain carries TRBV20-1 and TRBJ2-1, with 14 bases identical to TRBD2. Germline-derived CDR1 and CDR2 are DFQATT and SNEGSKA (reference sequence). V was pared by 1 base and J by 10 bases, with 9 bases of the junction left unmatched. This CDR3 has 16 residues. DNA of the CDR3: TGCAGTGCTAGAGTTCAAGGGACTAGCGGGAGAAAGGAGCAGTTCTTC. This encodes CSARVQGTSGRKEQFF.

The rearrangement uses TRBV28 and TRBJ2-7; 8 nucleotides match TRBD1. This CDR3 has 16 residues. Germline trimming cut 2 bases from V and 0 bases from J; bases unmatched to any gene: 6. Germline-derived CDR1 and CDR2 are MDHEN and SYDVKM. The CDR3 protein is CASSLPHGQGSYEQYF. The CDR3 nucleotides read TGTGCCAGCAGTTTACCACACGGACAGGGCTCCTACGAGCAGTACTTC.

In its sample, this clonotype was seen once. The chain employs TRBV7-2 and TRBJ2-2; the D is unclear. The CDR3 has 13 amino acids. V lost 1 base to trimming and J lost 9 bases, with 9 bases between them. Germline V CDR1 and CDR2: SGHTA, FQGNSA. This CDR3 reads CASSLDLSRELFF. CDR3 sequence (DNA): TGTGCCAGCAGCTTAGACCTAAGTCGGGAGCTGTTTTTT.

The chain couples TRBV20-1 to TRBJ2-2, with D uncertain. V was cut by 5 bases and J by 2 bases, with 12 bases left in between. Germline CDR1 and CDR2: DFQATT and SNEGSKA (reference sequence). The CDR3 totals 14 residues. CDR3: CSASSSGNTGELFF. The CDR3, as DNA: TGCAGTGCTTCATCGTCGGGTAACACCGGGGAGCTGTTTTTT.

This clonotype was detected once. The chain combines TRBV6-5 with TRBJ1-5; possible D gene TRBD1, 6 bases. V gave up 7 bases and J gave up 7 bases, with 20 bases separating them. The CDR3 is made up of 15 amino acids. Germline V lookup: CDR1 MNHEY, CDR2 SVGAGI. CDR3 sequence reads: CASIIGGGVAQPQHF. The CDR3 region has the DNA TGTGCCAGCATTATAGGGGGGGGAGTGGCCCAGCCCCAGCATTTT.

This clonotype came up a few times. This chain connects TRBV11-2 to TRBJ2-7; 7 nucleotides align to TRBD1. The V gene end was trimmed by 5 bases and the J gene end by 3 bases; junction bases not matched to a gene: 10. CDR1 is SGHAT and CDR2 is FQNNGV in the germline V gene. The CDR3 is 15 residues long. The CDR3 DNA sequence: TGTGCCAGCAGCCTACGCTCGGGACAGAGCTACGAGCAGTACTTC. Amino acids: CASSLRSGQSYEQYF.

The chain links TRBV9 to TRBJ2-1; no clear D gene. This CDR3 comprises 14 residues. Per germline, CDR1 SGDLS and CDR2 YYNGEE. Trimming shortened V by 0 bases and J by 8 bases, and 12 bases separated the two germline ends. CDR3 bases: TGTGCCAGCAGCGTAGCTTCGACGTTTGATGAGCAGTTCTTC. Protein product: CASSVASTFDEQFF.

The gene calls are TRBV12-3 or TRBV12-4 and TRBJ2-1; D unresolved. V lost 7 bases and J lost 6, with 13 bases in between. The CDR3 has 13 amino acids. DNA of the CDR3: TGTGCCAGCAAGCTACACTCCCCCAATGAGCAGTTCTTC. Amino acid sequence: CASKLHSPNEQFF.

The chain has TRBV30 and TRBJ2-1; no clear D gene. The CDR3 spans 13 residues. V gave up 3 bases and J gave up 9 bases, with 15 bases separating them. The germline V gene has CDR1 GTSNPN and CDR2 SVGIG (reference sequence). The CDR3 here is CAWRAITIGEQFF. CDR3 coding DNA: TGTGCCTGGAGGGCGATAACGATCGGTGAGCAGTTCTTC.

In its sample, this clonotype was seen a few times. This chain uses TRBV6-1 with TRBJ2-1; D unresolved. The CDR3 runs 14 residues. Germline V gives CDR1 MNHNS, CDR2 SASEGT. Trimming removed 5 bases from V and 6 bases from J, with 14 bases in between. For the CDR3, the DNA is TGTGCCAGCAGTACCATAACACGGACCAATGAGCAGTTCTTC. It specifies CASSTITRTNEQFF.

V usage is TRBV10-2 and J usage is TRBJ2-1, with TRBD2 identical over 13 bases. This CDR3 has 17 amino acids. In germline, CDR1 is WSHSY, CDR2 SAAADI. The junction had 13 bases not matched to a gene; V was cut back by 5 bases and J by 9 bases. CDR3 amino acids: CASSKLRTSGRSGEQFF. The CDR3 bases are TGCGCCAGCAGTAAACTAAGGACTAGCGGGAGATCTGGTGAGCAGTTCTTC.

The chain has TRBV12-3 or TRBV12-4 and TRBJ2-5; D call uncertain. There are 15 residues in the CDR3. V shed 7 bases and J shed 3 bases, with 18 bases lying between them. CDR3 sequence reads: CASTKRPTAKETQYF. DNA for the CDR3: TGTGCCAGCACTAAAAGACCGACGGCAAAAGAGACCCAGTACTTC.